This T cell receptor beta chain was sequenced in a study of blood T cell repertoires in COVID-19. Using immunoSEQ multiplex PCR, the repertoire was profiled, and TCRdb retains in-frame clones only, with some absent. The sample shows some 210,000 clones, roughly four fifths of them seen only once. Looked up from germline, CDR1 is SGHVS and CDR2 is FQNEAQ. CDR3 length: 14 residues. V was pared by 5 bases and J by 4 bases, with 7 bases of the junction left unmatched. The receptor was isolated from a middle-aged man who had recovered from COVID-19. This chain links TRBV7-8 with TRBJ1-1; 7 bases are shared with TRBD1. Specimen: PBMCs or T cells enriched from blood (not recorded which). The CDR3 loop reads CASSRTGGGTEAFF. For the CDR3, the DNA is TGTGCCAGCAGCCGGACAGGCGGAGGCACTGAAGCTTTCTTT.